This record concerns one TCR beta chain sequence. Its antigen is unidentified. This entry belongs to a study of T cell responses to AZD1222 COVID-19 vaccine. General study findings and limits: The sample set comprised mostly white British donors with more females, and clonal diversity was possibly underestimated. Just five or six AZD1222 recipients were seropositive at baseline. Breadth and depth of Spike-specific TCRs rose after two AZD1222 doses. Regions left unmutated in variants are reportedly the target of nearly half of spike-specific TCRs.

Some clones are missing from TCRdb's copy, which holds only in-frame ones; the method was immunoSEQ multiplex PCR. The repertoire holds about 140,000 clones, roughly 90% seen once, with under 3.5% in the top ten. Germline assignment: CDR1 LGHNA and CDR2 YSLEER. The ends lost 3 bases at V and 4 bases at J; junction bases unmatched: 10. CDR3 length equals 16 residues. The chain combines TRBV4-3 with TRBJ2-5; TRBD2 agrees at 8 bases. This TCR came from an adult in good health. Sequencing was performed on peripheral blood, taken on day 0 of AZD1222 vaccination. In nucleotides, the CDR3 is TGCGCCAGCAGCCAGAATCCAGCGGGGGTGGGAGAGACCCAGTACTTC. Its translation: CASSQNPAGVGETQYF.